This entry features one T cell receptor (beta chain) sequence. The germline CDR1 and CDR2 sequences are SGDLS and YYNGEE. The ends lost 1 base at V and 5 bases at J; junction bases unmatched: 17. This CDR3 region has 18 residues. Use of 60 Vbeta and 13 Jbeta primers characterized the PCR. Assay used: immunoSEQ multiplex PCR; TCRdb lists only in-frame clones, some missing. The data hold 130,000 or so clones, with 70% to 75% observed a single time. These data originate in a study of cytomegalovirus exposure and HLA in healthy donors. The receptor's source is a woman aged 40 to 49 in good health and CMV-seropositive. The material sequenced was PBMCs. The chain carries TRBV9 and TRBJ1-1, with 7 bases aligning to TRBD1. Here the CDR3 DNA reads TGTGCCAGCAGCGTAAGTGGATCGATAGGGGGCGCGGGAACTGAAGCTTTCTTT. This sequence encodes CASSVSGSIGGAGTEAFF. Using reference TRBV9 and TRBJ1-1 for the parts outside the CDR3, the full variable domain is DSGVTQTPKHLITATGQRVTLRCSPRSGDLSVYWYQQSLDQGLQFLIQYYNGEERAKGNILERFSAQQFPDLHSELNLSSLELGDSALYFCASSVSGSIGGAGTEAFFGQGTRLTVV.